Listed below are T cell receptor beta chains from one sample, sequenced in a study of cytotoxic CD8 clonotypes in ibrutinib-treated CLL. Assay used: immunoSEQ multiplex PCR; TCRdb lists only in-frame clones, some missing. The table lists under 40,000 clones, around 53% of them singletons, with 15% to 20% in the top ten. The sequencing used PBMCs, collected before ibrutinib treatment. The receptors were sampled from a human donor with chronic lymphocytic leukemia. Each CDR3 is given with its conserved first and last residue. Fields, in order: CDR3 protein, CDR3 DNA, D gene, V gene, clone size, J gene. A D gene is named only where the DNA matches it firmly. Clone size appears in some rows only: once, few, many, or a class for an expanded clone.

CDR3aa: CASSEALLQASGNTIYF
CDR3nt: TGTGCCAGCAGTGAAGCGCTTCTACAGGCCTCTGGAAACACCATATATTTT
d_gene: NA
v_gene: TRBV2
abundance: many
j_gene: TRBJ1-3

CDR3aa: CASRVQRGNHVVLYEQYF
CDR3nt: TGTGCCAGCAGAGTGCAGAGGGGTAACCACGTTGTCTTGTACGAGCAGTACTTC
d_gene: NA
v_gene: TRBV7-8
abundance: NA
j_gene: TRBJ2-7

CDR3aa: CASSLGQGNSPLHF
CDR3nt: TGTGCCAGCAGCTTGGGTCAGGGAAATTCACCCCTCCACTTT
d_gene: NA
v_gene: TRBV5-6
abundance: NA
j_gene: TRBJ1-6

CDR3aa: CASSNTDTQYF
CDR3nt: TGTGCCAGCAGCAACACAGATACGCAGTATTTT
d_gene: NA
v_gene: TRBV9
abundance: NA
j_gene: TRBJ2-3

CDR3aa: CASSSNTGELFF
CDR3nt: TGTGCCAGCAGCTCGAACACCGGGGAGCTGTTTTTT
d_gene: NA
v_gene: TRBV11-3
abundance: few
j_gene: TRBJ2-2

CDR3aa: CASSFPGPMLYGYTF
CDR3nt: TGTGCCAGCAGCTTCCCGGGGCCTATGCTCTATGGCTACACCTTC
d_gene: NA
v_gene: TRBV7-2
abundance: NA
j_gene: TRBJ1-2

CDR3aa: CASSLVWEQYF
CDR3nt: TGTGCCAGCAGTTTAGTGTGGGAGCAGTACTTC
d_gene: NA
v_gene: TRBV28
abundance: NA
j_gene: TRBJ2-7

CDR3aa: CASSFLSQGNQPQHF
CDR3nt: TGTGCCAGCAGTTTTTTGAGCCAGGGTAATCAGCCCCAGCATTTT
d_gene: NA
v_gene: TRBV27
abundance: NA
j_gene: TRBJ1-5

CDR3aa: CASTGSINYGYTF
CDR3nt: TGTGCTTCGACAGGGTCGATTAACTATGGCTACACCTTC
d_gene: TRBD1
v_gene: TRBV30
abundance: NA
j_gene: TRBJ1-2

CDR3aa: CASSLASQANTEAFF
CDR3nt: TGTGCCAGCAGCTTGGCCAGTCAGGCGAACACTGAAGCTTTCTTT
d_gene: NA
v_gene: TRBV5-6
abundance: NA
j_gene: TRBJ1-1

CDR3aa: CASSQDYAAYLNTEAFF
CDR3nt: TGCGCCAGCAGCCAAGATTATGCAGCATACCTGAACACTGAAGCTTTCTTT
d_gene: NA
v_gene: TRBV4-1
abundance: NA
j_gene: TRBJ1-1

CDR3aa: CASSLERPDVRWVTQYF
CDR3nt: TGTGCCAGCAGTTTAGAACGACCAGATGTCCGGTGGGTTACGCAGTATTTT
d_gene: NA
v_gene: TRBV27
abundance: NA
j_gene: TRBJ2-3

CDR3aa: CTSSQGPYPPEAFF
CDR3nt: TGCACCAGCAGCCAAGGACCCTATCCCCCTGAAGCTTTCTTT
d_gene: NA
v_gene: TRBV1
abundance: medium-sized
j_gene: TRBJ1-1

CDR3aa: CASSWVASNTDTQYF
CDR3nt: TGCGCCAGCAGCTGGGTAGCGTCCAACACAGATACGCAGTATTTT
d_gene: NA
v_gene: TRBV5-1
abundance: few
j_gene: TRBJ2-3

CDR3aa: CASSQRVHNSPLHF
CDR3nt: TGTGCCAGTAGTCAAAGGGTCCATAATTCACCCCTCCACTTT
d_gene: NA
v_gene: TRBV19
abundance: once
j_gene: TRBJ1-6

CDR3aa: CASRGLQGDQETQYF
CDR3nt: TGCGCCAGCAGAGGTTTGCAAGGGGACCAAGAGACCCAGTACTTC
d_gene: NA
v_gene: TRBV5-1
abundance: NA
j_gene: TRBJ2-5

CDR3aa: CASRFGDRAVGELFF
CDR3nt: TGCGCCAGCAGATTTGGGGACAGGGCTGTCGGGGAGCTGTTTTTT
d_gene: TRBD1
v_gene: TRBV5-1
abundance: NA
j_gene: TRBJ2-2

CDR3aa: CASSLGQGRGEKLFF
CDR3nt: TGTGCCAGCAGTTTGGGACAGGGGAGGGGTGAAAAACTGTTTTTT
d_gene: TRBD1
v_gene: TRBV27
abundance: NA
j_gene: TRBJ1-4